This T cell receptor beta chain was recovered during a study of blood T cell repertoires in COVID-19. Some clones are missing from TCRdb's copy, which holds only in-frame ones; the method was immunoSEQ multiplex PCR. The profile shows 250,000 to 300,000 clones, 65% to 90% of them singletons. V was pared by 3 bases and J by 4 bases, with 8 bases of the junction left unmatched. The CDR3 runs 15 residues. CDR1 and CDR2 from the germline V gene are SGHKS and YYEKEE (reference sequence). This chain uses TRBV5-5 with TRBJ2-7, with TRBD1 identical over 9 bases. The TCR was taken from a man aged 45 to 65 with active or convalescent COVID-19. Sequenced sample: peripheral blood. This chain's CDR3 is CASSSRQGVTYEQYF. In DNA, the CDR3 is TGTGCCAGCAGCTCACGACAGGGGGTGACTTACGAGCAGTACTTC.